This TCR beta chain was found in a study of blood T cell repertoires in COVID-19. Study-wide background: From the United States, Italy and Spain came samples of acute and convalescent COVID-19. T cells, B-cell-depleted T cells, or PBMCs provided the cDNA or gDNA that served as material.

Germline V CDR1 and CDR2: MNHNS, SASEGT. The CDR3 has 16 residues. V was cut by 4 bases and J by 0 bases, with 15 bases left in between. Some clones are missing from TCRdb's copy, which holds only in-frame ones; the method was immunoSEQ multiplex PCR. This sample carries roughly 50,000 clones, roughly nine tenths of them seen once, and the ten largest clones take roughly 15%. Material for sequencing was peripheral blood. This chain links TRBV6-1 with TRBJ1-2; D gene unclear. This TCR was recovered from a human donor with active COVID-19. The donor label of this sample is uncertain. In DNA form, the CDR3 reads TGTGCCAGCAGTGCCCCTAGAGGGTACACTAACTATGGCTACACCTTC. Translation: CASSAPRGYTNYGYTF.